This record concerns one T cell receptor beta chain sequence. These data originate in a study of blood T cell repertoires in COVID-19. Study information: Whether acute or convalescent, the COVID-19 samples came from the United States, Italy and Spain. T cells, B-cell-depleted T cells, or PBMCs provided the cDNA or gDNA that served as material.

Per the study methods: Reference gene primers were amplified, and this amplification served to estimate nucleated cell counts. Some clones are missing from TCRdb's copy, which holds only in-frame ones; the method was immunoSEQ multiplex PCR. V and J calls and clone size are copied from that table; D and trimming were computed from the DNA. The sample lists 250,000 to 300,000 clones, approximately 90% seen once, with over 2% in the top ten. The J segment lost 3 bases and the V segment lost 0 bases, leaving 9 bases of the junction unmatched. Germline V CDR1 and CDR2: SGHDT, YYEEEE. The CDR3 totals 17 residues.

The sample taken for sequencing was PBMCs or T cells enriched from blood (not recorded which). This receptor was taken from a woman in her thirties or forties with acute COVID-19. The chain links TRBV5-6 to TRBJ1-3; 7 bases map to TRBD1. The CDR3: CASSLGPGTVVGNTIYF. The CDR3 DNA follows: TGTGCCAGCAGCTTGGGGCCCGGGACAGTCGTTGGAAACACCATATATTTT.